These 30 T cell receptor beta chains were all obtained from the same sample, sequenced in a study of identical twins. One entry per CDR3 protein results from TCRdb running MiXCR on the 5' RACE reads. Here the sample spans 450,000 or so distinct CDR3 sequences, about 14% being singletons. These data were also reused for a study on yellow fever vaccine responses in identical twins.

The sample taken for sequencing was CD4+ T cells sorted from blood. The source of these receptors is a young woman in good health.

V and J are TRBV6-2 or TRBV6-3 and TRBJ2-7, with D possibly TRBD1 on 7 matching bases. Trimming took 0 bases from V and 6 from J, leaving 15 bases between them. This CDR3 contains 15 residues. Germline values: CDR1 MNHEY, CDR2 SVGEGT. In DNA, the CDR3 is TGTGCCAGCAGTTACTCAAGACAGGGAGGAGGCGAGCAGTACTTC. It specifies CASSYSRQGGGEQYF.

This clonotype was counted at least ten times. The CDR3 sequence: CASSWTGGSYGYTF. The CDR3 DNA reads TGTGCCAGCAGTTGGACAGGGGGATCCTATGGCTACACCTTC. The V call is TRBV12-3 or TRBV12-4, the J call TRBJ1-2; TRBD1 matches 10 bases. There are 14 residues in the CDR3. The junction had 3 bases not matched to a gene; V was cut back by 4 bases and J by 4 bases.

The chain combines TRBV10-2 with TRBJ2-1, with a possible D match to TRBD2 (6 bases). This CDR3 spans 14 amino acids. Trimming took off 11 bases at V and 6 bases at J, with 20 bases between the two ends. Germline V gives CDR1 WSHSY, CDR2 SAAADI. The CDR3 DNA follows: TGCGCCGCAAATCCCGGGACTGGGACCAATGAGCAGTTCTTC. It encodes CAANPGTGTNEQFF.

This clonotype was seen a few times. This chain joins TRBV3-1 and TRBJ2-2; TRBD1 agrees at 7 bases. Germline V gene lookup returns CDR1 LGHDT and CDR2 YNNKEL (reference sequence). After removal of 6 bases from V and 1 base from J, the junction contained 2 bases not matched to a gene. The CDR3 loop spans 14 amino acids. The CDR3 sequence: CASRGDRNTGELFF. Written as DNA, the CDR3 is TGTGCCAGCAGGGGGGACAGGAACACCGGGGAGCTGTTTTTT.

V and J are TRBV3-1 and TRBJ2-2; 9 bases line up with TRBD1. Germline V gene lookup returns CDR1 LGHDT and CDR2 YNNKEL (reference sequence). This CDR3 region has 15 residues. Losses at the gene ends were 4 bases for V and 3 bases for J; bases not matched to a gene: 3. The CDR3 loop is CASSRWTGDTGELFF. The CDR3 DNA reads as TGTGCCAGCAGCCGATGGACAGGGGACACCGGGGAGCTGTTTTTT.

In its sample, this clonotype was seen a few times. The rearrangement links TRBV6-5 to TRBJ1-1, with a tentative D call TRBD1 (6 bases). CDR3 length: 15 amino acids. In germline, CDR1 is MNHEY, CDR2 SVGAGI. Trimming removed 0 bases from V and 0 bases from J, with 8 bases in between. CDR3 sequence: CASSYSGQLNTEAFF. The DNA for the CDR3 is TGTGCCAGCAGTTACTCTGGACAGTTGAACACTGAAGCTTTCTTT.

The table lists this clonotype with many counts. V usage is TRBV12-3 or TRBV12-4 and J usage is TRBJ2-6; 7 bases line up with TRBD2. There are 15 residues in the CDR3. V lost 4 bases, J lost 2 bases, and 2 bases stayed unmatched. CDR3 sequence (DNA): TGTGCCAGCAGTTCGGGACTAACTGGGGCCAACGTCCTGACTTTC. Amino acids: CASSSGLTGANVLTF.

Many counts were recorded for this clonotype. V usage is TRBV28 and J usage is TRBJ2-3, with D possibly being TRBD1 (6 bases). The CDR3 totals 14 residues. The germline V and J ends were trimmed by 7 bases and 2 bases, with 13 bases remaining between them. The germline V gene encodes CDR1 MDHEN and CDR2 SYDVKM. As DNA, the CDR3 is TGTGCCAGCATCTGGGACACCAACACAGATACGCAGTATTTT. Translating gives CASIWDTNTDTQYF.

This clonotype was picked up a small number of times. The rearrangement joins TRBV5-1 to TRBJ2-3, with 10 bases lining up with TRBD2. The CDR3 runs 16 residues. The ends lost 1 base at V and 4 bases at J; junction bases unmatched: 6. CDR1 is SGHRS and CDR2 is YFSETQ in the germline V gene. CDR3 coding DNA: TGCGCCAGCAGCTTGTTGGGGACTAGCGACGCAGATACGCAGTATTTT. Residues: CASSLLGTSDADTQYF.

This clonotype came up many times. V usage is TRBV10-3 and J usage is TRBJ1-5, with TRBD1 matching over 8 bases. Trimming took 4 bases from V and 2 from J; bases not matched to a gene: 1. Germline V gene sequence: CDR1 ENHRY, CDR2 SYGVKD. The CDR3 runs to 14 residues. CDR3 protein: CAISATGGNQPQHF. The CDR3 nucleotides are TGTGCCATCAGTGCGACAGGGGGCAATCAGCCCCAGCATTTT.

The chain combines TRBV6-2 or TRBV6-3 with TRBJ2-3; no reliable D call. Germline V gene sequence: CDR1 MNHEY, CDR2 SVGEGT. The V end lost 5 bases, the J end lost 10 bases, and 13 bases lay between the germline ends. The CDR3 is made up of 12 amino acids. CDR3 DNA sequence: TGTGCCAGCAGTCTGAACCAAGGTGCGCAGTATTTT. Encoded protein: CASSLNQGAQYF.

This clonotype has only a few counts. DNA of the CDR3: TGTGCCAGCAGCTTAAGTGTGGCCAGCACAGATACGCAGTATTTT. Translating gives CASSLSVASTDTQYF. The chain couples TRBV7-3 to TRBJ2-3; D gene uncertain. V shed 1 base and J shed 0 bases, with 8 bases lying between them. This CDR3 is built from 15 residues. From germline, CDR1 is SGHTA and CDR2 FQGTGA.

The chain carries TRBV6-1 and TRBJ2-5; TRBD2 might be the D (6 bases). The CDR3 loop spans 13 amino acids. Germline-derived CDR1 and CDR2 are MNHNS and SASEGT. V was pared by 7 bases and J by 5 bases, with 14 bases between. CDR3 coding DNA: TGTGCCAGCACCAGGGCGGAGGGTGAGACCCAGTACTTC. Translating gives CASTRAEGETQYF.

CDR3 residues: CTSSGTNGELFF. The CDR3 region has the DNA TGTACCAGCAGCGGGACTAACGGGGAGCTGTTTTTT. The genes are TRBV7-2 and TRBJ2-2, with 7 positions matching TRBD2. There are 12 residues in the CDR3. CDR1 and CDR2 from the germline V gene are SGHTA and FQGNSA. V lost 5 bases, J lost 7 bases, and 1 base stayed unmatched.

The chain joins TRBV15 to TRBJ2-7; D is ambiguous. Trimming removed 4 bases from V and 0 bases from J, with 7 bases in between. CDR1 is LNHNV, CDR2 YYDKDF, per germline (reference sequence). This CDR3 region has 13 residues. CDR3 region: CATSTEASYEQYF. DNA for the CDR3: TGTGCCACCAGCACCGAGGCCTCCTACGAGCAGTACTTC.

This chain joins TRBV18 and TRBJ1-1; unclear D gene. The germline V and J ends were trimmed by 0 bases and 4 bases, with 12 bases remaining between them. CDR3 length equals 15 residues. Germline V gene sequence: CDR1 KGHSH, CDR2 LQKENI. The CDR3 loop reads CASSPPGGKGTEAFF. DNA of the CDR3: TGTGCCAGCTCACCACCGGGTGGCAAAGGCACTGAAGCTTTCTTT.

This clonotype was detected only a few times. The chain couples TRBV7-9 to TRBJ2-7; no clear D. Germline V lookup: CDR1 SEHNR, CDR2 FQNEAQ (reference sequence). The CDR3 extends over 14 amino acids. V shed 4 bases and J shed 2 bases, with 12 bases lying between them. The CDR3 coding sequence is TGTGCCAGCAGCTCAAATAAGGGAACCTACGAGCAGTACTTC. It codes for CASSSNKGTYEQYF.

The chain links TRBV11-3 to TRBJ1-1; unclear D gene. This CDR3 is 13 amino acids long. The ends were cut back, 4 bases at V and 1 base at J, with 7 bases in the middle. The germline V gene has CDR1 SGHNT and CDR2 YENEEA. In DNA, the CDR3 is TGTGCCAGCAGCTATACACCGAACACTGAAGCTTTCTTT. Translated, it gives CASSYTPNTEAFF.

The CDR3 spells CASSEAIRRGLEGYTF. CDR3 bases: TGTGCCAGCAGTGAAGCGATTCGCAGGGGGTTAGAGGGCTACACCTTC. The rearrangement joins TRBV2 to TRBJ1-2, with 7 positions matching TRBD1. Trimming cost V 0 bases and J 8 bases; bases outside gene matches: 12. The CDR3 is made up of 16 amino acids. CDR1 and CDR2 (germline): SNHLY, FYNNEI.

CDR3 sequence: CASSLAAASAVYNEQFF. CDR3 sequence (DNA): TGCGCCAGCAGCTTGGCCGCGGCTAGCGCCGTCTACAATGAGCAGTTCTTC. The chain carries TRBV5-1 and TRBJ2-1, with D tentatively TRBD2 (6 bases). The V gene's germline CDR1 is SGHRS and CDR2 YFSETQ. With 0 bases removed from V and 3 bases from J, the gap between germline ends came to 16 bases. The CDR3 contains 17 residues.

A few counts support this clonotype. The V gene is TRBV6-2 or TRBV6-3, the J gene TRBJ1-1; D ambiguous. The CDR3 runs 13 residues. Trimming cost V 1 base and J 6 bases, with 9 bases left between them. CDR1 and CDR2 (germline): MNHEY, SVGEGT. CDR3 amino acids: CASSYFVSSEAFF. For the CDR3, the DNA is TGTGCCAGCAGTTACTTTGTCTCATCTGAAGCTTTCTTT.

The table lists this clonotype with a few counts. The chain combines TRBV11-2 with TRBJ2-1; 12 bases fit TRBD2. V lost 1 base, J lost 9 bases, and 4 bases stayed unmatched. The CDR3 covers 15 residues. CDR1 SGHAT and CDR2 FQNNGV come from the germline V gene. The CDR3 is CASSLVGLAGTEQFF. The DNA of the CDR3 is TGTGCCAGCAGCTTAGTAGGACTAGCGGGAACTGAGCAGTTCTTC.

The V call is TRBV28, the J call TRBJ1-4; the D gene is possibly TRBD1 (5 bases). The germline V gene encodes CDR1 MDHEN and CDR2 SYDVKM. There are 16 residues in the CDR3. With 5 bases removed from V and 0 bases from J, the gap between germline ends came to 13 bases. The CDR3 is CASSPDRHPTNEKLFF. CDR3 DNA: TGTGCCAGCAGTCCAGACAGACATCCAACTAATGAAAAACTGTTTTTT.

This clonotype was seen a handful of times. This chain connects TRBV10-3 to TRBJ2-1, with TRBD2 identical over 7 bases. CDR1 and CDR2 (germline): ENHRY, SYGVKD. With V trimmed by 3 bases and J by 6 bases, 5 bases remained unmatched. The length of the CDR3 is 14 residues. The CDR3 region is CAISDQRGTNEQFF. CDR3 bases: TGTGCCATCAGTGATCAGCGGGGTACCAATGAGCAGTTCTTC.

This clonotype occurred a few times. The J gene is TRBJ2-1, the V gene TRBV19; 14 nucleotides line up with TRBD2. Germline CDR1 is LNHDA and CDR2 is SQIVND (reference sequence). V lost 10 bases to trimming and J lost 7 bases; unmatched junction nucleotides: 15. The CDR3 length is 17 residues. CDR3 amino acids: CATFLSRGLAGVNEQFF. The CDR3 DNA reads as TGTGCCACCTTCCTCTCCCGGGGACTAGCGGGAGTAAATGAGCAGTTCTTC.

This clonotype was found a few times. CDR3 loop: CASSLVGSTSGRTWHEQFF. For the CDR3, the DNA is TGTGCCAGCAGCTTAGTGGGATCTACTAGCGGGAGAACATGGCATGAGCAGTTCTTC. The genes are TRBV11-1 and TRBJ2-1, with 11 positions matching TRBD2. CDR1 is SGHAT and CDR2 is FQDESV in the germline V gene (reference sequence). Losses at the gene ends were 1 base for V and 8 bases for J; bases not matched to a gene: 16. The CDR3 extends over 19 amino acids. The full variable domain, with the rest looked up from reference TRBV11-1 and TRBJ2-1, is EAEVAQSPRYKITEKSQAVAFWCDPISGHATLYWYRQILGQGPELLVQFQDESVVDDSQLPKDRFSAERLKGVDSTLKIQPAELGDSAMYLCASSLVGSTSGRTWHEQFFGPGTRLTVL.

This clonotype was seen more than once but under ten times. The chain carries TRBV30 and TRBJ1-6; D is perhaps TRBD1 (5 bases). The CDR3 is made up of 14 amino acids. V was clipped by 3 bases and J by 6 bases, with 12 bases between them. Per germline, CDR1 GTSNPN and CDR2 SVGIG (reference sequence). CDR3 region: CAWRGGNSNSPLHF. The DNA for the CDR3 is TGTGCCTGGAGGGGGGGGAATTCTAATTCACCCCTCCACTTT.

J is TRBJ2-2 and V is TRBV7-2; no clear D gene. Trimming shortened V by 0 bases and J by 6 bases, and 8 bases separated the two germline ends. CDR1 SGHTA and CDR2 FQGNSA come from the germline V gene. The CDR3 consists of 14 residues. Here the CDR3 reads CASSLAPLAGELFF. CDR3 coding DNA: TGTGCCAGCAGCTTAGCGCCCCTCGCCGGGGAGCTGTTTTTT.

This chain links TRBV5-1 with TRBJ2-3; a weak D match, TRBD1 (5 bases). The ends were cut back, 4 bases at V and 0 bases at J, with 15 bases in the middle. There are 16 residues in the CDR3. Germline loops: CDR1 SGHRS, CDR2 YFSETQ. DNA of the CDR3: TGCGCCAGCAGCCGCTGGGGCCCGTCTAGCACAGATACGCAGTATTTT. Translated: CASSRWGPSSTDTQYF.

The chain is built from TRBV18 and TRBJ2-7, with 8 bases matching TRBD1. This CDR3 has 15 residues. The V and J ends lost 6 bases and 4 bases, in that order; junction bases with no gene match: 11. Germline V gives CDR1 KGHSH, CDR2 LQKENI. The CDR3 is CASSPRQGTGYEQYF. For the CDR3, the DNA is TGTGCCAGCTCCCCGAGACAGGGGACCGGTTACGAGCAGTACTTC.